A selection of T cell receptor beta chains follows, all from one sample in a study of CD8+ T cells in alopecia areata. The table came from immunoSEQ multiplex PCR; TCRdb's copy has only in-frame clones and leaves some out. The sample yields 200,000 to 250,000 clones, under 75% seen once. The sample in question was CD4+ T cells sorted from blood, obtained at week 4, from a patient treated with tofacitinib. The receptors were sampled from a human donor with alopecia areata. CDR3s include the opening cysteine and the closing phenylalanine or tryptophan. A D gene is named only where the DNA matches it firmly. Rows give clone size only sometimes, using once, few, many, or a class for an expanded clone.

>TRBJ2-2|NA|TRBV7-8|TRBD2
TGTGCCAGCAGCTTAGTAGCGGGGGGGCCAGCCGGGGAGCTGTTTTTT
CASSLVAGGPAGELFF
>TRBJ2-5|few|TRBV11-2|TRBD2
TGTGCCAGCAGCTTAGATATCGGACTAGTGGAAGAGACCCAGTACTTC
CASSLDIGLVEETQYF
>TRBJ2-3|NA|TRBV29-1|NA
TGCAGCGTCCAACTAGTGGGGAGTAGCACAGATACGCAGTATTTT
CSVQLVGSSTDTQYF
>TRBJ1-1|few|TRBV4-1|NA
TGCGCCAGCAGCCAACGGGACACTGAAGCTTTCTTT
CASSQRDTEAFF
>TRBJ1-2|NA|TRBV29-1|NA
TGCAGCGTTCTCGGACGCTTAAACTATGGCTACACCTTC
CSVLGRLNYGYTF
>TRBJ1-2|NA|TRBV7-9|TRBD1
TGTGCCAGCACCTCCGACAGGGTACCTGGCTACACCTTC
CASTSDRVPGYTF
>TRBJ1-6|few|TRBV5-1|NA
TGCGCCAGCAGACAGGACAGCTCCTATAATTCACCCCTCCACTTT
CASRQDSSYNSPLHF
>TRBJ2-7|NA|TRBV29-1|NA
TGCAGCGTTCAATCGGACAGCTCCTACGAGCAGTACTTC
CSVQSDSSYEQYF
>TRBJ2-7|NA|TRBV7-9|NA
TGTGCCAGCAGCGGAACTAACAGGGACGAGCAGTACTTC
CASSGTNRDEQYF
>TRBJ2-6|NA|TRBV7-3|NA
TGTGCCAGCAGCACGGGGTCTGGGGCCAACGTCCTGACTTTC
CASSTGSGANVLTF
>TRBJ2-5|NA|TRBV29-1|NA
TGCAGCGTTGAAGGAAGTCGACAAGAGACCCAGTACTTC
CSVEGSRQETQYF
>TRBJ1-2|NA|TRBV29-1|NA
TGCAGCGTTGCCCCAGACCCCTATGGCTACACCTTC
CSVAPDPYGYTF
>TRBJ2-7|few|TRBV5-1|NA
TGCGCCAGCAGCTCGGGACAACCCTACGAGCAGTACTTC
CASSSGQPYEQYF
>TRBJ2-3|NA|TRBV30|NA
TGTGCCTGGAGGCCCAAACCCTTCCCAGCCCGTTCAGATACGCAGTATTTT
CAWRPKPFPARSDTQYF
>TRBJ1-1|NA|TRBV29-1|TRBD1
TGCAGCGTTCGACCCGGGACAGGGAACACTGAAGCTTTCTTT
CSVRPGTGNTEAFF
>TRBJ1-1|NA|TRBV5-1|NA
TGCGCCAGCAGCTGGACAGAGGTCACTGAAGCTTTCTTT
CASSWTEVTEAFF
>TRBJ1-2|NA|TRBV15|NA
TGTGCCACCAGCAGCCGCCCGTATAACTATGGCTACACCTTC
CATSSRPYNYGYTF
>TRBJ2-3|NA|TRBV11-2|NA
TGTGCCAGCAGCCCGCCCGCTGCAAAGACGCAGTATTTT
CASSPPAAKTQYF
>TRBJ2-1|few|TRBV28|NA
TGTGCCAGCAGGGGAGGGACAGCATCCAATGAGCAGTTCTTC
CASRGGTASNEQFF